A single sample is the source of the 9 T cell receptor beta chains below, sequenced in a study of cytomegalovirus exposure and HLA in healthy donors. The PCR employed 60 Vbeta primers together with 13 Jbeta primers. Clones were sequenced by immunoSEQ multiplex PCR, and TCRdb holds only the in-frame ones, with some missing. Seen here are 150,000 to 200,000 clones, approximately 75% observed once, and the top ten hold about 1.6%. Sample: PBMCs. The receptors here all came from a girl under 18 in good health and CMV-seronegative.

This chain uses TRBV4-1 with TRBJ2-7; 7 bases align to TRBD1. The length of the CDR3 is 15 residues. The V gene end was trimmed by 1 base and the J gene end by 0 bases; junction bases not matched to a gene: 3. The germline CDR1 and CDR2 sequences are MGHRA and YSYEKL. CDR3 sequence: CASSQGRDSSYEQYF. CDR3 in DNA: TGCGCCAGCAGCCAAGGACGGGACAGCTCCTACGAGCAGTACTTC.

This chain uses TRBV19 with TRBJ1-2; D call uncertain. Germline CDR1 LNHDA, CDR2 SQIVND (reference sequence). Deletions cut 10 bases from V and 5 bases from J, with 20 bases between. The CDR3 has 14 amino acids. CDR3 amino acids: CATYYGRLAYGYTF. In DNA, the CDR3 is TGTGCCACCTACTACGGTCGGCTAGCTTATGGCTACACCTTC.

This clone came up a few times. The CDR3 protein is CSAPRLEKLFF. CDR3 DNA: TGCAGTGCTCCGCGCCTGGAAAAACTGTTTTTT. The J gene is TRBJ1-4, the V gene TRBV20-1; D uncertain. Trimming removed 5 bases from V and 8 bases from J, with 9 bases in between. This CDR3 comprises 11 residues. The V gene's germline CDR1 is DFQATT and CDR2 SNEGSKA (reference sequence).

The chain recombines TRBV5-1 with TRBJ1-4; the D is unclear. The CDR3 contains 16 residues. The germline V gene has CDR1 SGHRS and CDR2 YFSETQ. V shed 0 bases and J shed 0 bases, with 9 bases lying between them. Here the CDR3 reads CASSLAGGPTNEKLFF. CDR3 coding DNA: TGCGCCAGCAGCTTGGCCGGAGGGCCAACTAATGAAAAACTGTTTTTT. Using reference TRBV5-1 and TRBJ1-4 for the parts outside the CDR3, the full variable domain is KAGVTQTPRYLIKTRGQQVTLSCSPISGHRSVSWYQQTPGQGLQFLFEYFSETQRNKGNFPGRFSGRQFSNSRSEMNVSTLELGDSALYLCASSLAGGPTNEKLFFGSGTQLSVL.

This clone showed up just a few times. The chain employs TRBV19 and TRBJ2-7; 8 bases are a match to TRBD1. The V gene end was trimmed by 6 bases and the J gene end by 2 bases; junction bases not matched to a gene: 3. The CDR3 has 13 amino acids. The germline V gene has CDR1 LNHDA and CDR2 SQIVND (reference sequence). DNA of the CDR3: TGTGCCAGTAGCCAGGGACAGGCCTACGAGCAGTACTTC. Its protein is CASSQGQAYEQYF.

This chain joins TRBV27 and TRBJ2-7; weak D call: TRBD2 (5 bases). V was cut by 5 bases and J by 2 bases, with 16 bases left in between. This CDR3 is built from 15 residues. Germline CDR1 reads MNHEY; CDR2 reads SMNVEV (reference sequence). The DNA for the CDR3 is TGTGCCAGCAGTCCCTCCGGGATTACGCCCTACGAGCAGTACTTC. It codes for CASSPSGITPYEQYF.

The V call is TRBV6-1, the J call TRBJ1-4, with TRBD1 matching 7 bases. In germline, CDR1 is MNHNS, CDR2 SASEGT. J lost 3 bases, V lost 5 bases, and 3 bases had no gene match. CDR3 length equals 14 residues. CDR3 loop: CASSIGTANEKLFF. The CDR3 coding sequence is TGTGCCAGCAGTATCGGGACAGCTAATGAAAAACTGTTTTTT.

The V call is TRBV6-5, the J call TRBJ2-1; tentatively, D is TRBD2 (7 bases). The CDR3 has 16 residues. V shed 0 bases and J shed 5 bases, with 14 bases lying between them. Germline CDR1 and CDR2: MNHEY and SVGAGI. Here the CDR3 reads CASSYSARGADNEQFF. In nucleotides, the CDR3 is TGTGCCAGCAGTTACTCGGCCCGGGGGGCGGACAATGAGCAGTTCTTC.

In regard to this clone: At one of its ends the junction is not consistent with the germline gene, which may arise from a read error. The DNA for the CDR3 is TGTGCTAGCAGCTTAGACAGGGGATCCTACAATGAGCAGTTCTTC. This codes for CASSLDRGSYNEQFF. The chain couples TRBV7-7 to TRBJ2-1; 8 bases are a match to TRBD1. The CDR3 has 15 amino acids. From germline, CDR1 is SSHAT and CDR2 FNYEAQ (reference sequence). The full variable domain, rest sourced from reference TRBV7-7 and TRBJ2-1, is GAGVSQSPRYKVTKRGQDVTLRCDPISSHATLYWYQQALGQGPEFLTYFNYEAQPDKSGLPSDRFSAERPEGSISTLTIQRTEQRDSAMYRCASSLDRGSYNEQFFGPGTRLTVL.